This entry is about one T cell receptor beta chain. Original data processing: Estimation of nucleated cell counts relied on the amplification of reference gene primers. Only in-frame clones appear in the TCRdb table, and some are missing; sequencing was by immunoSEQ multiplex PCR. The D gene and trimming were derived from the DNA, and the V and J assignments and clone size from that table. The sample consists of roughly 200,000 clones, roughly four fifths of them appearing once. This CDR3 comprises 14 residues. Deletions cut 5 bases from V and 1 base from J, with 11 bases between. Germline V gene lookup returns CDR1 MNHEY and CDR2 SVGEGT. This sample was included in a study of blood T cell repertoires in COVID-19. Study-wide background: Samples taken during acute and convalescent COVID-19 were collected in the United States, Italy and Spain. From T cells, B-cell-depleted T cells, or PBMCs came the material, which was cDNA or gDNA.

The TCR originated in a middle-aged man who had recovered from COVID-19. The J gene is TRBJ2-5, the V gene TRBV6-2 or TRBV6-3; D gene unclear. The sequenced material came from peripheral blood. The CDR3 nucleotides are TGTGCCAGCAGTCTAGTCAGCTTCCAAGAGACCCAGTACTTC. Translated: CASSLVSFQETQYF.